This passage covers 26 T cell receptor beta chains from one sample sequenced in a study of naive and memory T cell subsets. Both TRBC1 and TRBC2 were covered by a beta constant-region primer of two equimolar oligonucleotides. Ligated cDNA was amplified by four rounds of PCR with nested alpha and beta constant-region primers and SP2. TCRdb reanalysed the UMI-ligation and nested PCR reads using MiXCR and keeps one entry per CDR3 protein. Of some 110,000 distinct CDR3 sequences listed, 30% to 45% are singletons. The sequenced material came from central memory CD4+ T cells from blood. The receptors here all came from a human donor in good health.

This chain links TRBV28 with TRBJ1-5; the D gene is possibly TRBD1 (5 bases). This CDR3 contains 14 residues. V shed 6 bases and J shed 2 bases, with 11 bases lying between them. Germline V gene sequence: CDR1 MDHEN, CDR2 SYDVKM. The CDR3 bases are TGTGCCAGCAGCGAAACGGGACGCAATCAGCCCCAGCATTTT. Encoded protein: CASSETGRNQPQHF. The full variable domain, with the rest looked up from reference TRBV28 and TRBJ1-5, is DVKVTQSSRYLVKRTGEKVFLECVQDMDHENMFWYRQDPGLGLRLIYFSYDVKMKEKGDIPEGYSVSREKKERFSLILESASTNQTSMYLCASSETGRNQPQHFGDGTRLSIL.

The CDR3 DNA sequence: TGTGCCACCCAGGCGCGGGTGAACACTGAAGCTTTCTTT. Its protein is CATQARVNTEAFF. The chain has TRBV24-1 and TRBJ1-1; D gene unclear. Trimming left V 9 bases short and J 0 bases short, with 10 bases between. Germline V gene sequence: CDR1 KGHDR, CDR2 SFDVKD. The length of the CDR3 is 13 residues.

This clonotype has just a few counts. The chain joins TRBV6-1 to TRBJ2-7; a weak D match, TRBD2 (7 bases). Germline-derived CDR1 and CDR2 are MNHNS and SASEGT. V lost 4 bases and J 7 bases, leaving 17 bases between the germline ends. This CDR3 is 14 amino acids long. CDR3 in amino acids: CASSAFGGPGEQYF. The CDR3 DNA reads as TGTGCCAGCAGTGCTTTCGGGGGGCCTGGGGAGCAGTACTTC.

This clonotype was seen a few times. The chain is built from TRBV29-1 and TRBJ2-7, with D possibly being TRBD1 or TRBD2 (5 bases each). The CDR3 runs 12 residues. Germline V CDR1 and CDR2: SQVTM, ANQGSEA. V was cut by 4 bases and J by 4 bases, with 11 bases left in between. The CDR3 here is CSVGGAGYEQYF. The CDR3, as DNA: TGCAGCGTTGGAGGGGCCGGGTACGAGCAGTACTTC.

V is TRBV28 and J is TRBJ2-1; the match to TRBD2 covers 10 bases. V lost 6 bases to trimming and J lost 6 bases; unmatched junction nucleotides: 8. The CDR3 is 15 residues long. Germline-derived CDR1 and CDR2 are MDHEN and SYDVKM. The CDR3 DNA follows: TGTGCCAGCAGCCCGGCCCTAGCGGGAGTCAATGAGCAGTTCTTC. Its translation: CASSPALAGVNEQFF.

The chain employs TRBV7-2 and TRBJ2-1, with 7 nucleotides matching TRBD2. The CDR3 length is 16 residues. Unmatched junction bases numbered 11, after V lost 5 bases and J lost 4 bases. CDR1 and CDR2 (germline): SGHTA, FQGNSA. This CDR3 is CASSPTGVAGYNEQFF. CDR3 coding DNA: TGTGCCAGCAGCCCCACGGGAGTAGCGGGTTACAATGAGCAGTTCTTC.

The chain carries TRBV28 and TRBJ2-1, with 7 bases fitting TRBD1. The ends lost 5 bases at V and 4 bases at J; junction bases unmatched: 8. The CDR3 has 15 amino acids. Germline loops: CDR1 MDHEN, CDR2 SYDVKM. The CDR3 is CASSLTGTAYNEQFF. In DNA, the CDR3 is TGTGCCAGCAGTCTCACCGGGACAGCGTACAATGAGCAGTTCTTC.

The CDR3 sequence: CASSPQPGQGYNEQFF. DNA of the CDR3: TGTGCCAGCAGCCCTCAACCGGGACAGGGTTACAATGAGCAGTTCTTC. The chain combines TRBV5-4 with TRBJ2-1, with 9 bases aligning to TRBD1. Germline lookup yields CDR1 SGHNT and CDR2 YYREEE (reference sequence). Trimming at V came to 4 bases and at J to 4 bases, leaving 9 bases not matched to a gene. This CDR3 has 16 residues.

The V call is TRBV7-9, the J call TRBJ2-1; no definite D call. Trimming took 5 bases from V and 4 from J, leaving 6 bases between them. Germline CDR1 SEHNR, CDR2 FQNEAQ (reference sequence). This CDR3 region has 12 residues. The CDR3 DNA sequence: TGTGCCAGCAGCCCGGCTTACAATGAGCAGTTCTTC. Translation: CASSPAYNEQFF.

J is TRBJ2-1 and V is TRBV23-1; D gene unclear. TRBV23-1 is treated as an ORF (open reading frame) with a function not yet certain. The CDR3 loop spans 16 amino acids. Trimming removed 6 bases from V and 0 bases from J, with 15 bases in between. The CDR3 protein is CASSRFAPRSYNEQFF. The CDR3, as DNA: TGCGCCAGCAGCCGTTTTGCCCCGCGCTCCTACAATGAGCAGTTCTTC.

This sequence joins TRBV12-3 or TRBV12-4 and TRBJ1-5, with unresolved D. V was shortened by 6 bases and J by 7 bases, with 10 bases between the two germline ends. The CDR3 has 12 residues. The CDR3 DNA is TGTGCCAGCAGCCTAGGCGAACAGCCCCAGCATTTT. This codes for CASSLGEQPQHF.

The chain combines TRBV20-1 with TRBJ2-5; 10 nucleotides match TRBD2. This CDR3 has 13 amino acids. Germline CDR1 DFQATT, CDR2 SNEGSKA (reference sequence). J lost 4 bases, V lost 5 bases, and 4 bases had no gene match. The CDR3 DNA reads TGCAGTGCTCATCTAGCGGGAGTAGAGACCCAGTACTTC. As protein: CSAHLAGVETQYF.

The chain recombines TRBV9 with TRBJ1-3; D unclear. Germline V CDR1 and CDR2: SGDLS, YYNGEE. V was pared by 3 bases and J by 1 base, with 14 bases between. There are 16 residues in the CDR3. The CDR3 is CASSDPLAGSGNTIYF. In DNA, the CDR3 is TGTGCCAGCAGCGACCCCCTCGCGGGATCTGGAAACACCATATATTTT.

This clonotype was picked up a small number of times. This chain connects TRBV6-5 to TRBJ2-1; TRBD1 or TRBD2 may be the D gene (5 bases each). This CDR3 spans 14 amino acids. The germline gives CDR1 MNHEY, CDR2 SVGAGI. Trimming pared 8 bases from V and 8 bases from J, leaving 19 bases between. CDR3 residues: CASGKRLKGDEQFF. Written as DNA, the CDR3 is TGTGCCAGCGGTAAGCGGTTGAAAGGGGATGAGCAGTTCTTC.

J is TRBJ2-7 and V is TRBV6-2 or TRBV6-3; D might be TRBD1 (5 bases). This CDR3 spans 14 amino acids. Germline CDR1 reads MNHEY; CDR2 reads SVGEGT. V lost 0 bases and J lost 10, with 16 bases in between. The CDR3 region is CASSYSISGPSQYF. Written as DNA, the CDR3 is TGTGCCAGCAGTTACTCGATCTCAGGGCCTTCACAGTACTTC.

J is TRBJ2-7 and V is TRBV20-1; D possibly corresponds to TRBD2 (6 bases). CDR1 is DFQATT and CDR2 is SNEGSKA in the germline V gene (reference sequence). Between the trimmed V and J ends, which lost 6 bases and 1 base, there was a span of 16 bases. The CDR3 sequence is 14 residues long. In DNA, the CDR3 is TGCAGTGCGAACGCCTGGGGGGAATCCTACGAGCAGTACTTC. Translating it yields CSANAWGESYEQYF.

This chain links TRBV18 with TRBJ2-1, with 11 bases matching TRBD2. V was clipped by 1 base and J by 0 bases; unmatched bases: 14. The CDR3 length is 21 residues. From germline, CDR1 is KGHSH and CDR2 LQKENI. The CDR3 sequence is CASSPLFTGTSGSSSYNEQFF. CDR3 in DNA: TGTGCCAGCTCACCACTTTTTACTGGGACTAGCGGTTCGAGCTCCTACAATGAGCAGTTCTTC.

This chain links TRBV7-2 with TRBJ2-3; the D gene is possibly TRBD1 (5 bases). CDR1 and CDR2 from the germline V gene are SGHTA and FQGNSA. V was cut by 1 base and J by 6 bases, with 8 bases left in between. This CDR3 spans 13 amino acids. The DNA for the CDR3 is TGTGCCAGCAGCTTAGAGGGGCTGGATACGCAGTATTTT. This gives the protein CASSLEGLDTQYF.

The chain recombines TRBV27 with TRBJ2-1; TRBD2 is a possible D gene (5 bases). Trimming removed 6 bases at V and 13 bases at J, with 19 bases between. CDR3 length: 13 amino acids. Germline CDR1 reads MNHEY; CDR2 reads SMNVEV (reference sequence). The CDR3 DNA reads TGTGCCAGCAGCAGAGGGTTTTACGACCTACAGTTCTTC. This sequence encodes CASSRGFYDLQFF.

The rearrangement uses TRBV5-1 and TRBJ1-2, with 7 bases lining up with TRBD1. CDR1 is SGHRS and CDR2 is YFSETQ in the germline V gene. The CDR3 runs 13 residues. Unmatched junction bases numbered 0, after V lost 1 base and J lost 3 bases. In DNA, the CDR3 is TGCGCCAGCAGCTTGACAGGGGACTATGGCTACACCTTC. It encodes CASSLTGDYGYTF.

As for this clonotype: The junction shows a germline mismatch at one end, possibly a read error. The chain links TRBV29-1 to TRBJ2-7, with TRBD2 as a possible D gene (5 bases). CDR1 is SQVTM and CDR2 is ANQGSEA in the germline V gene. CDR3 size: 13 residues. DNA of the CDR3: TGCATCGTTGCTCAGACGGGGACCTACGAGCAGTACTTC. Translation: CIVAQTGTYEQYF.

This chain links TRBV7-9 with TRBJ2-1, with 7 bases matching TRBD2. Germline values: CDR1 SEHNR, CDR2 FQNEAQ (reference sequence). CDR3 size: 15 residues. V was clipped by 2 bases and J by 7 bases; unmatched bases: 8. CDR3 sequence reads: CASSLPGLVGNEQFF. The CDR3 DNA sequence: TGTGCCAGCAGCTTACCAGGACTAGTAGGTAATGAGCAGTTCTTC.

This clonotype was recorded at least ten times. The genes are TRBV24-1 and TRBJ2-3; 15 nucleotides line up with TRBD2. The CDR3 loop spans 17 amino acids. The ends lost 5 bases at V and 1 base at J; junction bases unmatched: 3. Germline V CDR1 and CDR2: KGHDR, SFDVKD. This CDR3 is CATSARTSGRGTDTQYF. CDR3 in DNA: TGTGCCACCAGTGCTCGGACTAGCGGGAGGGGCACAGATACGCAGTATTTT.

This chain uses TRBV11-2 with TRBJ2-7; 8 positions agree with TRBD2. The CDR3 runs to 16 residues. Germline trimming cut 0 bases from V and 1 base from J; bases unmatched to any gene: 5. In germline, CDR1 is SGHAT, CDR2 FQNNGV. The CDR3 reads CASSLDAGGRSYEQYF. The DNA of the CDR3 is TGTGCCAGCAGCTTAGATGCGGGGGGCCGTTCCTACGAGCAGTACTTC.

The sample holds many counts of this clonotype. J is TRBJ2-5 and V is TRBV28; D is possibly TRBD2 (5 bases). Per germline, CDR1 MDHEN and CDR2 SYDVKM. The CDR3 is 14 residues long. V lost 3 bases and J lost 3, with 11 bases in between. CDR3 in amino acids: CASSLLVTKETQYF. CDR3 sequence (DNA): TGTGCCAGCAGTTTGCTAGTGACTAAAGAGACCCAGTACTTC.

The chain uses TRBV10-3 and TRBJ2-1; perhaps TRBD2 as D (5 bases). The CDR3 is 13 residues long. Trimming took 7 bases from V and 7 from J, leaving 14 bases between them. Germline V gene sequence: CDR1 ENHRY, CDR2 SYGVKD. CDR3 coding DNA: TGTGCCATCACCCCGAAGGACTCAAATGAGCAGTTCTTC. Translated, it gives CAITPKDSNEQFF.